These 3 T cell receptor beta chains were all obtained from the same sample, sequenced in a study of cytomegalovirus exposure and HLA in healthy donors. Generated by immunoSEQ multiplex PCR, the TCRdb table keeps only in-frame clones and is missing some. The sample yields approximately 150,000 clones, roughly nine tenths seen once. Sequencing was performed on PBMCs. These receptors originate from a man aged 18 to 30 in good health and CMV-seropositive.

The J gene is TRBJ2-7, the V gene TRBV7-6, with D possibly TRBD2 on 5 matching bases. The CDR3 extends over 17 amino acids. Germline V CDR1 and CDR2: SGHVS, FNYEAQ. The V end lost 2 bases, the J end lost 2 bases, and 19 bases lay between the germline ends. In DNA, the CDR3 is TGTGCCAGCAGCTTAAATCCGCGCGGGCGGTCGCCCTACGAGCAGTACTTC. This sequence encodes CASSLNPRGRSPYEQYF.

This chain connects TRBV28 to TRBJ1-5; D not certain. From germline, CDR1 is MDHEN and CDR2 SYDVKM. This CDR3 is 16 amino acids long. The ends were cut back, 6 bases at V and 0 bases at J, with 15 bases in the middle. CDR3: CASRIFGRYSNQPQHF. The CDR3, as DNA: TGTGCCAGCAGGATTTTCGGGAGATATAGCAATCAGCCCCAGCATTTT. Supplemented by reference TRBV28 and TRBJ1-5, the full variable domain reads DVKVTQSSRYLVKRTGEKVFLECVQDMDHENMFWYRQDPGLGLRLIYFSYDVKMKEKGDIPEGYSVSREKKERFSLILESASTNQTSMYLCASRIFGRYSNQPQHFGDGTRLSIL.

The gene calls are TRBV4-3 and TRBJ2-7; tentatively, D is TRBD1 (5 bases). V was pared by 2 bases and J by 1 base, with 15 bases between. This CDR3 comprises 16 residues. Germline V gene data show CDR1 as LGHNA and CDR2 as YSLEER. CDR3 bases: TGCGCCAGCAGCCAATCCACAGGCGGACAATCCTACGAGCAGTACTTC. Amino acid sequence: CASSQSTGGQSYEQYF.